This T cell receptor (beta chain) is from a study of T cells after yellow fever vaccination. At least ten counts were recorded for this clonotype. Germline loops: CDR1 MNHNY, CDR2 SVGAGI (reference sequence). V shed 7 bases and J shed 5 bases, with 14 bases lying between them. CDR3 length: 14 amino acids. TCRdb re-analysed the 5' RACE reads in MiXCR, keeping a single row per CDR3 protein. The sample has about 320,000 distinct CDR3 sequences, approximately 4.3% seen once. The J gene is TRBJ1-4, the V gene TRBV6-6, with D possibly TRBD1 on 5 matching bases. This sample comprised PBMCs, obtained 15 days after the yellow fever booster vaccination. The TCR was taken from a man aged 18 to 29 who received the YFV17D yellow fever vaccine. The CDR3 sequence: CASNAGPGNEKLFF. CDR3 bases: TGTGCCAGCAACGCGGGACCTGGAAATGAAAAACTGTTTTTT.